One and the same sample provided the 13 T cell receptor beta chains below, sequenced in a study of CD8+ T cells in alopecia areata. Isolated RNA was reverse transcribed into cDNA used as the sequencing template. The method was immunoSEQ multiplex PCR; TCRdb's version includes in-frame clones alone and lacks a portion of them. The data contain 140,000 to 150,000 clones, roughly 58% of them singletons. The sequenced sample consisted of CD8+ T cells sorted from blood. All receptors derive from a human donor in good health.

This clone was seen a single time. An end of the junction differs from the germline gene, which may be a read error. The chain couples TRBV10-2 to TRBJ2-7; 8 bases line up with TRBD1. Germline CDR1 is WSHSY and CDR2 is SAAADI. The CDR3 covers 16 residues. The CDR3 DNA reads TGTGCCAGCAGTTACGCCCCCCGCGACAGGGGCCCCGAGCAGTACTTC. This sequence encodes CASSYAPRDRGPEQYF.

This clone appeared once. With a far larger clone one base away, a read error is the likely cause. This chain links TRBV2 with TRBJ1-2; D unclear. The V and J ends lost 6 bases and 0 bases respectively, with 11 bases between them. Germline lookup yields CDR1 SNHLY and CDR2 FYNNEI. The CDR3 is 14 amino acids. The DNA of the CDR3 is TGTGCCAGCAGCGTAGGCAACTCTAACTATGGCTACACCTTC. This codes for CASSVGNSNYGYTF.

Details on this clone: Other DNA sequences of this sample code for an identical CDR3. The chain recombines TRBV29-1 with TRBJ2-7; TRBD1 matches 11 bases. Per the germline V gene, CDR1 is SQVTM and CDR2 is ANQGSEA. The V and J ends lost 7 bases and 3 bases, in that order; junction bases with no gene match: 2. This CDR3 has 12 amino acids. Here the CDR3 reads CSAGTGGYEQYF. The CDR3 DNA reads TGCAGCGCCGGGACAGGGGGCTACGAGCAGTACTTC.

The chain combines TRBV28 with TRBJ2-5, with TRBD2 matching 7 bases. Germline trimming cut 6 bases from V and 5 bases from J; bases unmatched to any gene: 9. The CDR3 contains 14 residues. Per the germline V gene, CDR1 is MDHEN and CDR2 is SYDVKM. The CDR3 nucleotides read TGTGCCAGCAGCTCAGTACGGGGGGAGGAGACCCAGTACTTC. It encodes CASSSVRGEETQYF.

This clone was recorded a few times. This chain connects TRBV7-9 to TRBJ2-2, with a possible D match to TRBD2 (6 bases). The V gene's germline CDR1 is SEHNR and CDR2 FQNEAQ (reference sequence). The CDR3 runs to 16 residues. The V end was cut by 5 bases, the J end by 6 bases, with 19 bases between. The CDR3 region has the DNA TGTGCCAGCAGCCCCGGGACTCTCATTCCCCCCGGGGAGCTGTTTTTT. This sequence encodes CASSPGTLIPPGELFF. Based on the CDR3 plus reference TRBV7-9 and TRBJ2-2, the full variable domain is DTGVSQNPRHKITKRGQNVTFRCDPISEHNRLYWYRQTLGQGPEFLTYFQNEAQLEKSRLLSDRFSAERPKGSFSTLEIQRTEQGDSAMYLCASSPGTLIPPGELFFGEGSRLTVL.

J is TRBJ2-4 and V is TRBV27; D could derive from TRBD1 or TRBD2 (7 bases each). This CDR3 contains 11 residues. Trimming shortened V by 8 bases and J by 8 bases, and 10 bases separated the two germline ends. From germline, CDR1 is MNHEY and CDR2 SMNVEV (reference sequence). The CDR3 region has the DNA TGTGCCAGCCAGGGGGGGTACATTCAGTACTTC. Translating it yields CASQGGYIQYF.

This clone has more than one count but fewer than ten. The V call is TRBV20-1, the J call TRBJ2-1; D is unresolved. The CDR3 extends over 10 amino acids. V lost 5 bases and J 6 bases, leaving 5 bases between the germline ends. The germline V gene encodes CDR1 DFQATT and CDR2 SNEGSKA (reference sequence). CDR3 protein: CSAGPNEQFF. CDR3 sequence (DNA): TGCAGTGCTGGGCCCAATGAGCAGTTCTTC.

This clone turned up a few times. The chain has TRBV5-1 and TRBJ1-1, with D tentatively TRBD1 (6 bases). The CDR3 has 14 residues. Germline-derived CDR1 and CDR2 are SGHRS and YFSETQ. V was clipped by 4 bases and J by 4 bases, with 14 bases between them. The CDR3 sequence: CASSDSGAVTEAFF. CDR3 nucleotides: TGCGCCAGCAGCGATTCAGGGGCTGTCACTGAAGCTTTCTTT.

The gene calls are TRBV5-1 and TRBJ2-7, with TRBD1 matching 11 bases. The CDR3 has 14 residues. CDR1 is SGHRS and CDR2 is YFSETQ in the germline V gene. V lost 2 bases to trimming and J lost 5 bases; unmatched junction nucleotides: 3. CDR3 in amino acids: CASSLRTGGNEQYF. CDR3 DNA sequence: TGCGCCAGCAGCTTACGGACAGGGGGCAACGAGCAGTACTTC. The whole variable domain, remainder taken from reference TRBV5-1 and TRBJ2-7, is KAGVTQTPRYLIKTRGQQVTLSCSPISGHRSVSWYQQTPGQGLQFLFEYFSETQRNKGNFPGRFSGRQFSNSRSEMNVSTLELGDSALYLCASSLRTGGNEQYFGPGTRLTVT.

This clone was detected only a few times. The chain has TRBV28 and TRBJ2-6; tentatively, D is TRBD1 or TRBD2 (5 bases each). The CDR3 length is 15 residues. With 3 bases removed from V and 3 bases from J, the gap between germline ends came to 9 bases. CDR1 and CDR2 (germline): MDHEN, SYDVKM. The CDR3 region has the DNA TGTGCCAGCAGTTTGGGGGTTGGTGGGGCCAACGTCCTGACTTTC. Protein: CASSLGVGGANVLTF. The full variable domain, its missing parts supplied by reference TRBV28 and TRBJ2-6, is DVKVTQSSRYLVKRTGEKVFLECVQDMDHENMFWYRQDPGLGLRLIYFSYDVKMKEKGDIPEGYSVSREKKERFSLILESASTNQTSMYLCASSLGVGGANVLTFGAGSRLTVL.

V and J are TRBV20-1 and TRBJ2-1; either TRBD1 or TRBD2 may fit D (5 bases each). There are 11 residues in the CDR3. V was cut by 6 bases and J by 7 bases, with 10 bases left in between. The germline V gene has CDR1 DFQATT and CDR2 SNEGSKA (reference sequence). The CDR3 reads CSAGPGNEQFF. The DNA for the CDR3 is TGCAGTGCGGGACCTGGTAATGAGCAGTTCTTC.

About this clone: At the DNA level, this CDR3 is encoded by other sequences in the same sample as well. This chain uses TRBV20-1 with TRBJ1-2, with D possibly matching TRBD1 (5 bases). Trimming stripped 5 bases from V and 4 bases from J, with 8 bases between. This CDR3 spans 11 amino acids. Germline V gene sequence: CDR1 DFQATT, CDR2 SNEGSKA (reference sequence). CDR3 protein: CSARDLYGYTF. Here the CDR3 DNA reads TGCAGTGCTCGGGACCTCTATGGCTACACCTTC.

The V and J genes are TRBV4-1 and TRBJ1-1; possibly TRBD1 for D (6 bases). The germline CDR1 and CDR2 sequences are MGHRA and YSYEKL. The CDR3 contains 14 residues. V dropped 2 bases and J dropped 3 bases, with 10 bases sitting between them. CDR3 nucleotide sequence: TGCGCCAGCAGCCAACGGGGGGCCTACACTGAAGCTTTCTTT. Translating it yields CASSQRGAYTEAFF.